The 13 T cell receptor beta chains below were found in one sample sequenced in a study of OX40 agonist ivuxolimab in advanced cancers. Assay used: immunoSEQ multiplex PCR; TCRdb lists only in-frame clones, some missing. This table has tens of thousands of clones, about 88% appearing once. The sequencing here drew on CD4+ or CD8+ T cells sorted from blood, taken in a trial of the OX40 agonist ivuxolimab. The receptors shown here come from an adult with an advanced solid tumor such as melanoma, head and neck, liver or kidney cancer.

The CDR3 bases are TGTGCCAGCAGCTTATCCAGCGGGGGCTCTGGGGCCAACGTCCTGACTTTC. It yields the protein CASSLSSGGSGANVLTF. V usage is TRBV7-9 and J usage is TRBJ2-6; TRBD2 aligns across 8 bases. Germline V gives CDR1 SEHNR, CDR2 FQNEAQ (reference sequence). The V and J ends lost 2 bases and 0 bases, in that order; junction bases with no gene match: 3. This CDR3 has 17 residues.

The chain has TRBV7-2 and TRBJ2-5, with 7 bases fitting TRBD1. The CDR3 is made up of 15 amino acids. The germline V gene has CDR1 SGHTA and CDR2 FQGNSA. J was trimmed by 5 bases and V by 5 bases; bases with no gene match: 11. In DNA, the CDR3 is TGTGCCAGCAGCCCACAGACAGGGCCGGGGGAGACCCAGTACTTC. It translates to CASSPQTGPGETQYF.

The genes are TRBV7-9 and TRBJ2-7; D may match TRBD1 or TRBD2 (5 bases each). V was pared by 5 bases and J by 0 bases, with 14 bases between. CDR1 and CDR2 from the germline V gene are SEHNR and FQNEAQ (reference sequence). CDR3 size: 15 residues. The CDR3 here is CASSRGQGISYEQYF. The CDR3 nucleotides are TGTGCCAGCAGCCGCGGGCAGGGAATCTCCTACGAGCAGTACTTC.

This clone has a handful of counts. The genes are TRBV5-8 and TRBJ2-5; D is undetermined. Germline V lookup: CDR1 SGHTS, CDR2 YDEGEE. This CDR3 has 11 residues. Trimming removed 2 bases at V and 7 bases at J, with 6 bases between. CDR3 nucleotides: TGTGCCAGCAGCTTATCGGGGACCCAGTACTTC. It encodes CASSLSGTQYF. Full variable domain (rest looked up from reference TRBV5-8 and TRBJ2-5): EAGVTQSPTHLIKTRGQQATLRCSPISGHTSVYWYQQALGLGLQFLLWYDEGEERNRGNFPPRFSGRQFPNYSSELNVNALELEDSALYLCASSLSGTQYFGPGTRLLVL.

This chain links TRBV28 with TRBJ2-2; no clear D. V lost 2 bases and J 7 bases, leaving 8 bases between the germline ends. This CDR3 is built from 13 residues. CDR1 and CDR2 (germline): MDHEN, SYDVKM. The CDR3 coding sequence is TGTGCCAGCAGTTTAGACGGGTTCGGGGAGCTGTTTTTT. Translated, it gives CASSLDGFGELFF.

This clone was observed a few times. The chain couples TRBV6-5 to TRBJ2-1; 7 bases are shared with TRBD1. V trimming: 7 bases; J trimming: 11 bases; junction bases outside the gene matches: 8. Germline V gene data show CDR1 as MNHEY and CDR2 as SVGAGI. The CDR3 sequence is 12 residues long. CDR3 nucleotides: TGTGCCAGCATCAACCGACAGGGAAAGCAGTTCTTC. Protein sequence: CASINRQGKQFF.

The rearrangement joins TRBV6-6 to TRBJ2-7, with D perhaps TRBD2 (5 bases). The CDR3 sequence is 13 residues long. V was shortened by 6 bases and J by 2 bases, with 11 bases between the two germline ends. Germline CDR1 MNHNY, CDR2 SVGAGI (reference sequence). The chain's CDR3 is CASSRGPTYEQYF. CDR3 DNA: TGTGCCAGCAGCCGCGGGCCCACCTACGAGCAGTACTTC.

The CDR3 DNA follows: TGTGCCAGCAGGCCACGACAGGGAGGTGAAAAACTGTTTTTT. Its translation: CASRPRQGGEKLFF. This chain uses TRBV6-1 with TRBJ1-4, with 7 bases identical to TRBD1. The CDR3 totals 14 residues. The trim removed 6 bases at V and 7 bases at J, leaving 8 bases unmatched. Per the germline V gene, CDR1 is MNHNS and CDR2 is SASEGT.

Written as DNA, the CDR3 is TGCGCCAGCGCAACTAGCGGGAGCTCCTACAATGAGCAGTTCTTC. This codes for CASATSGSSYNEQFF. The V and J genes are TRBV5-1 and TRBJ2-1; 11 nucleotides agree with TRBD2. Germline values: CDR1 SGHRS, CDR2 YFSETQ. After removal of 7 bases from V and 0 bases from J, the junction contained 3 bases not matched to a gene. This CDR3 is built from 15 residues. Full variable domain (remainder filled in from reference TRBV5-1 and TRBJ2-1): KAGVTQTPRYLIKTRGQQVTLSCSPISGHRSVSWYQQTPGQGLQFLFEYFSETQRNKGNFPGRFSGRQFSNSRSEMNVSTLELGDSALYLCASATSGSSYNEQFFGPGTRLTVL.

The chain carries TRBV4-3 and TRBJ2-3, with 11 bases that match TRBD2. CDR1 LGHNA and CDR2 YSLEER come from the germline V gene. V dropped 0 bases and J dropped 2; count of bases not matched to a gene: 4. CDR3 length: 17 amino acids. This chain's CDR3 is CASSQDGGLAATDTQYF. The CDR3 DNA sequence: TGCGCCAGCAGCCAAGATGGGGGACTAGCGGCCACAGATACGCAGTATTTT.

The chain combines TRBV25-1 with TRBJ2-7, with a possible D match to TRBD1 (6 bases). In germline, CDR1 is MGHDK, CDR2 SYGVNS. V was clipped by 10 bases and J by 6 bases, with 16 bases between them. The CDR3 sequence is 12 residues long. DNA for the CDR3: TGTGCCACCCGGGACACCTACGGCGAGCAGTACTTC. Translating it yields CATRDTYGEQYF.

The V gene is TRBV7-2, the J gene TRBJ2-7, with a tentative D call TRBD2 (6 bases). The CDR3 loop spans 14 amino acids. The germline V gene encodes CDR1 SGHTA and CDR2 FQGNSA. V was cut by 5 bases and J by 0 bases, with 11 bases left in between. The chain's CDR3 is CASSPGLDSYEQYF. The CDR3 DNA sequence: TGTGCCAGCAGCCCGGGACTTGACTCCTACGAGCAGTACTTC.

The chain couples TRBV5-1 to TRBJ2-5; 9 positions match TRBD1. From germline, CDR1 is SGHRS and CDR2 YFSETQ. The CDR3 consists of 12 residues. Trimming took 3 bases from V and 7 from J; bases not matched to a gene: 1. As DNA, the CDR3 is TGCGCCAGCAGCTCGGGACAGGGGACCCAGTACTTC. Amino acid sequence: CASSSGQGTQYF.